This T cell receptor (beta chain) was documented in a study of OX40 agonist ivuxolimab in advanced cancers. With 6 bases removed from V and 2 bases from J, the gap between germline ends came to 25 bases. CDR3 length equals 19 residues. CDR1 is SGHVS and CDR2 is FQNEAQ in the germline V gene. With respect to this clone: What it binds is not known.

Study-wide results and caveats: On average, a greater number of expanded clones characterised CD8+ T cells relative to CD4+. Specificity for antigen went undetermined in the expanded peripheral T cells.

Data came from immunoSEQ multiplex PCR; TCRdb stores just in-frame clones and leaves some out. The repertoire consists of roughly 24,000 clones, with about four fifths occurring once and the leading ten covering roughly 24%. The receptor was derived from an adult with an advanced solid tumor such as melanoma, head and neck, liver or kidney cancer. The source was CD4+ or CD8+ T cells sorted from blood, collected in a trial of the OX40 agonist ivuxolimab. The rearrangement links TRBV7-8 to TRBJ2-2; D gene ambiguous. CDR3 sequence reads: CASRGSLVRLDHNTGELFF. The CDR3 DNA is TGTGCCAGCAGGGGTAGTCTTGTTCGACTGGATCATAACACCGGGGAGCTGTTTTTT.